A selection of T cell receptor beta chains follows, all from one sample in a study of T-cell reconstitution after alpha-beta-depleted transplantation in children. TCRdb re-analysed the PCR reads in MiXCR, keeping a single row per CDR3 protein. The sample has fewer than 450,000 distinct CDR3 sequences, around 16% seen once. The sequences come from PBMCs, mostly from graft donor cells, collected 360 days after TCRalphabeta/CD19-depleted stem cell transplant. These receptors were taken from a male patient between 2 and 15 years old who had a stem cell transplant for acute lymphoblastic leukemia, so the T cells may come from the graft donor. CDR3s include the opening cysteine and the closing phenylalanine or tryptophan. A D gene is named only where the DNA matches it firmly. Only some rows state a clone size, as once, few, many or a class for expanded clones.

V gene: TRBV24-1; D gene: .; clone size: .; CDR3 length: 13; J gene: TRBJ2-1; CDR3 protein: CATSEVGGAVQFF; CDR3 DNA: TGTGCCACCAGTGAGGTTGGGGGGGCTGTGCAGTTCTTC
V gene: TRBV4-3; D gene: .; clone size: few; CDR3 length: 16; J gene: TRBJ1-4; CDR3 protein: CASSLGPGTTNEKLFF; CDR3 DNA: TGCGCCAGCAGCTTAGGCCCCGGGACAACTAATGAAAAACTGTTTTTT
V gene: TRBV28; D gene: TRBD1; clone size: few; CDR3 length: 16; J gene: TRBJ2-5; CDR3 protein: CASSSSGQGERETQYF; CDR3 DNA: TGTGCCAGCAGTTCCTCTGGACAGGGAGAGCGAGAGACCCAGTACTTC
V gene: TRBV27; D gene: .; clone size: few; CDR3 length: 17; J gene: TRBJ2-7; CDR3 protein: CASSLSAYRRFSYEQYF; CDR3 DNA: TGTGCCAGCAGTTTATCGGCCTACAGGCGGTTTTCCTACGAGCAGTACTTC
V gene: TRBV15; D gene: .; clone size: few; CDR3 length: 15; J gene: TRBJ2-1; CDR3 protein: CATSRGDTTYNEQFF; CDR3 DNA: TGTGCCACCAGCAGAGGGGACACCACATACAATGAGCAGTTCTTC
V gene: TRBV28; D gene: .; clone size: once; CDR3 length: 14; J gene: TRBJ2-3; CDR3 protein: CASSSVITTDTQYF; CDR3 DNA: TGTGCCAGCAGCTCGGTTATAACCACAGATACGCAGTATTTT
V gene: TRBV30; D gene: TRBD2; clone size: few; CDR3 length: 16; J gene: TRBJ2-7; CDR3 protein: CAWSVRRLAGGGEQYF; CDR3 DNA: TGTGCCTGGAGTGTACGTCGACTAGCGGGAGGAGGCGAGCAGTACTTC
V gene: TRBV5-6; D gene: .; clone size: many; CDR3 length: 14; J gene: TRBJ2-1; CDR3 protein: CASRMGGASNEQFF; CDR3 DNA: TGTGCCAGCAGAATGGGCGGGGCGAGCAATGAGCAGTTCTTC
V gene: TRBV12-3/TRBV12-4; D gene: TRBD1; clone size: many; CDR3 length: 14; J gene: TRBJ2-7; CDR3 protein: CASSGTGQSYEQYF; CDR3 DNA: TGTGCCAGCAGTGGGACGGGACAGTCCTACGAGCAGTACTTC
V gene: TRBV5-1; D gene: .; clone size: few; CDR3 length: 15; J gene: TRBJ2-7; CDR3 protein: CASSQPGRGIYEQYF; CDR3 DNA: TGCGCCAGCAGCCAGCCGGGAAGGGGGATATACGAGCAGTACTTC
V gene: TRBV27; D gene: .; clone size: many; CDR3 length: 14; J gene: TRBJ2-3; CDR3 protein: CASSLRGFRDTQYF; CDR3 DNA: TGTGCCAGCAGTTTACGGGGGTTTCGAGATACGCAGTATTTT
V gene: TRBV29-1; D gene: .; clone size: .; CDR3 length: 13; J gene: TRBJ2-1; CDR3 protein: CSVERGTGNEQFF; CDR3 DNA: TGCAGCGTTGAAAGGGGGACGGGCAATGAGCAGTTCTTC
V gene: TRBV14; D gene: TRBD2; clone size: few; CDR3 length: 17; J gene: TRBJ2-1; CDR3 protein: CASSQYVAGVRYNEQFF; CDR3 DNA: TGTGCCAGCAGCCAGTACGTAGCGGGAGTTCGTTACAATGAGCAGTTCTTC
V gene: TRBV7-9; D gene: TRBD2; clone size: few; CDR3 length: 16; J gene: TRBJ2-3; CDR3 protein: CASSLGAGGSTDTQYF; CDR3 DNA: TGTGCCAGCAGCTTAGGAGCGGGAGGGAGCACAGATACGCAGTATTTT
V gene: TRBV6-2/TRBV6-3; D gene: .; clone size: .; CDR3 length: 20; J gene: TRBJ2-5; CDR3 protein: CASSYAHGTFDKVGEETQYF; CDR3 DNA: TGTGCCAGCAGTTACGCCCACGGCACCTTCGATAAGGTTGGGGAAGAGACCCAGTACTTC
V gene: TRBV7-2; D gene: .; clone size: many; CDR3 length: 16; J gene: TRBJ2-3; CDR3 protein: CASSENLPEGTDTQYF; CDR3 DNA: TGTGCCAGCAGCGAGAATTTGCCGGAAGGCACAGATACGCAGTATTTT
V gene: TRBV19; D gene: .; clone size: .; CDR3 length: 13; J gene: TRBJ2-1; CDR3 protein: CASSSGPGDEQFF; CDR3 DNA: TGTGCCAGTAGTAGCGGTCCGGGGGATGAGCAGTTCTTC
V gene: TRBV5-5; D gene: .; clone size: many; CDR3 length: 18; J gene: TRBJ2-7; CDR3 protein: CASSLGPGITTGSYEQYF; CDR3 DNA: TGTGCCAGCAGCTTGGGGCCGGGGATAACAACGGGGTCCTACGAGCAGTACTTC
V gene: TRBV11-3; D gene: TRBD1; clone size: few; CDR3 length: 21; J gene: TRBJ2-7; CDR3 protein: CASSFSSRDFGAGQGTYEQYF; CDR3 DNA: TGTGCCAGCAGCTTCTCATCGCGCGATTTTGGCGCGGGACAGGGGACGTACGAGCAGTACTTC
V gene: TRBV9; D gene: .; clone size: many; CDR3 length: 16; J gene: TRBJ2-3; CDR3 protein: CASSVGAGAGTDTQYF; CDR3 DNA: TGTGCCAGCAGCGTAGGAGCAGGGGCCGGCACAGATACGCAGTATTTT
V gene: TRBV24-1; D gene: TRBD1; clone size: .; CDR3 length: 15; J gene: TRBJ1-4; CDR3 protein: CATSDFGTVNEKLFF; CDR3 DNA: TGTGCCACCAGTGATTTCGGGACAGTGAATGAAAAACTGTTTTTT
V gene: TRBV7-2; D gene: TRBD2; clone size: .; CDR3 length: 15; J gene: TRBJ2-2; CDR3 protein: CASSLGGLRAGELFF; CDR3 DNA: TGTGCCAGCAGCTTAGGGGGACTAAGGGCCGGGGAGCTGTTTTTT
V gene: TRBV7-9; D gene: .; clone size: few; CDR3 length: 15; J gene: TRBJ2-3; CDR3 protein: CASSPLGVRTDTQYF; CDR3 DNA: TGTGCCAGCAGCCCCCTTGGGGTTCGCACAGATACGCAGTATTTT
V gene: TRBV7-6; D gene: TRBD2; clone size: once; CDR3 length: 15; J gene: TRBJ2-1; CDR3 protein: CASSLVASGSNEQFF; CDR3 DNA: TGTGCCAGCAGCTTAGTGGCTAGCGGGTCGAATGAGCAGTTCTTC
V gene: TRBV28; D gene: .; clone size: .; CDR3 length: 15; J gene: TRBJ2-1; CDR3 protein: CASSLSLAHHNEQFF; CDR3 DNA: TGTGCCAGCAGTTTAAGCCTAGCCCACCACAATGAGCAGTTCTTC
V gene: TRBV9; D gene: TRBD1; clone size: few; CDR3 length: 14; J gene: TRBJ2-3; CDR3 protein: CASSVGDRASTQYF; CDR3 DNA: TGTGCCAGCAGCGTAGGCGACAGGGCATCCACGCAGTATTTT
V gene: TRBV12-3/TRBV12-4; D gene: TRBD2; clone size: .; CDR3 length: 18; J gene: TRBJ2-3; CDR3 protein: CASSLRLAGARETDTQYF; CDR3 DNA: TGTGCCAGCAGTTTGAGACTAGCGGGAGCCAGGGAGACAGATACGCAGTATTTT
V gene: TRBV28; D gene: .; clone size: .; CDR3 length: 14; J gene: TRBJ2-1; CDR3 protein: CASSFVEGDGEQFF; CDR3 DNA: TGTGCCAGCAGTTTCGTCGAGGGGGACGGGGAGCAGTTCTTC
V gene: TRBV29-1; D gene: TRBD2; clone size: many; CDR3 length: 16; J gene: TRBJ2-1; CDR3 protein: CSVEGLAGTFYNEQFF; CDR3 DNA: TGCAGCGTTGAAGGGCTAGCGGGGACTTTTTACAATGAGCAGTTCTTC
V gene: TRBV10-3; D gene: .; clone size: many; CDR3 length: 14; J gene: TRBJ2-1; CDR3 protein: CAISERLAGNEQFF; CDR3 DNA: TGTGCCATCAGTGAGAGGCTAGCTGGCAATGAGCAGTTCTTC
V gene: TRBV9; D gene: TRBD2; clone size: .; CDR3 length: 16; J gene: TRBJ2-1; CDR3 protein: CASSGRTSGGYNEQFF; CDR3 DNA: TGTGCCAGCAGCGGGCGTACTAGCGGGGGGTACAATGAGCAGTTCTTC
V gene: TRBV18; D gene: TRBD1; clone size: .; CDR3 length: 14; J gene: TRBJ2-1; CDR3 protein: CASSADRAHNEQFF; CDR3 DNA: TGTGCCAGCTCTGCGGACAGGGCCCACAATGAGCAGTTCTTC
V gene: TRBV2; D gene: .; clone size: .; CDR3 length: 13; J gene: TRBJ2-5; CDR3 protein: CASLRMAQETQYF; CDR3 DNA: TGTGCCAGTCTACGGATGGCCCAAGAGACCCAGTACTTC
V gene: TRBV9; D gene: .; clone size: few; CDR3 length: 16; J gene: TRBJ1-1; CDR3 protein: CASSARPPREGTEAFF; CDR3 DNA: TGTGCCAGCAGCGCCAGACCCCCCCGGGAGGGCACTGAAGCTTTCTTT
V gene: TRBV20-1; D gene: .; clone size: few; CDR3 length: 11; J gene: TRBJ2-7; CDR3 protein: CSARVRGWQYF; CDR3 DNA: TGCAGTGCTAGGGTCAGGGGTTGGCAGTACTTC
V gene: TRBV27; D gene: .; clone size: many; CDR3 length: 15; J gene: TRBJ2-3; CDR3 protein: CASSPIAPGPDTQYF; CDR3 DNA: TGTGCCAGCAGCCCAATAGCGCCCGGTCCAGATACGCAGTATTTT
V gene: TRBV24-1; D gene: .; clone size: .; CDR3 length: 16; J gene: TRBJ2-1; CDR3 protein: CATSDSIAEGYNEQFF; CDR3 DNA: TGTGCCACCAGTGACTCTATAGCGGAGGGGTACAATGAGCAGTTCTTC
V gene: TRBV12-3/TRBV12-4; D gene: .; clone size: many; CDR3 length: 14; J gene: TRBJ1-1; CDR3 protein: CASSLEVRNTEAFF; CDR3 DNA: TGTGCCAGCAGTTTGGAGGTTAGGAACACTGAAGCTTTCTTT
V gene: TRBV20-1; D gene: .; clone size: few; CDR3 length: 14; J gene: TRBJ2-7; CDR3 protein: CSAQRNDAAYEQYF; CDR3 DNA: TGCAGTGCCCAGAGAAATGACGCAGCCTACGAGCAGTACTTC
V gene: TRBV7-3; D gene: TRBD2; clone size: few; CDR3 length: 16; J gene: TRBJ2-3; CDR3 protein: CASSIQLAGGPLSWYF; CDR3 DNA: TGTGCCAGCAGCATACAACTAGCGGGAGGGCCTTTGTCTTGGTATTTT
V gene: TRBV4-1; D gene: .; clone size: few; CDR3 length: 15; J gene: TRBJ1-5; CDR3 protein: CASSQGITANQPQHF; CDR3 DNA: TGCGCCAGCAGCCAAGGAATAACTGCCAATCAGCCCCAGCATTTT
V gene: TRBV5-4; D gene: .; clone size: many; CDR3 length: 12; J gene: TRBJ2-1; CDR3 protein: CASSLRLAEQFF; CDR3 DNA: TGTGCCAGCAGCCTACGACTCGCCGAGCAGTTCTTC
V gene: TRBV29-1; D gene: TRBD1; clone size: many; CDR3 length: 15; J gene: TRBJ2-1; CDR3 protein: CSVGGPGTGSLEQFF; CDR3 DNA: TGCAGCGTTGGGGGGCCCGGGACAGGGAGCCTTGAGCAGTTCTTC
V gene: TRBV4-2; D gene: TRBD2; clone size: .; CDR3 length: 19; J gene: TRBJ2-3; CDR3 protein: CASSPRSLAGGPPQDTQYF; CDR3 DNA: TGTGCCAGCAGCCCCCGGTCACTAGCGGGAGGCCCCCCACAAGATACGCAGTATTTT
V gene: TRBV4-1; D gene: .; clone size: many; CDR3 length: 14; J gene: TRBJ2-7; CDR3 protein: CASSQESSFYEQYF; CDR3 DNA: TGCGCCAGCAGCCAAGAGAGCAGCTTCTACGAGCAGTACTTC